These T cell receptor beta chains were read from a single sample in a study of blood T cell repertoires in COVID-19. The protocol was immunoSEQ multiplex PCR, while the TCRdb copy is restricted to in-frame clones and leaves out a portion. The sample carries approximately 120,000 clones, around 90% recorded once. Input material: peripheral blood. These receptors all stem from a human donor in a cohort sampled during active COVID-19. Each CDR3 is given with its conserved first and last residue. Fields, in order: D gene, J gene, V gene, clone size, CDR3 DNA, CDR3 protein. The D gene is left open where the match is weak. Some rows mark clone size as missing; the rest say once, few, many or name a class of expanded clone.

>TRBD1|TRBJ1-5|TRBV29-1|NA
TGCAGCACCGGACAGGGCAATCAGCCCCAGCATTTT
CSTGQGNQPQHF
>TRBD1|TRBJ2-3|TRBV5-4|once
TGTGCCAGCAGCGTCGGGACAGGGGGGGATACGCAGTATTTT
CASSVGTGGDTQYF
>TRBD1|TRBJ2-1|TRBV5-4|once
TGTGCCAGCAGCTTGGACGGCGGACATATCAGGGGGCGCGGAAGGTTACAGTTCTTC
CASSLDGGHIRGRGRLQFF
>NA|TRBJ1-3|TRBV7-3|few
TGTGCCAGCAGTCCTTTCCCTGGAAACACCATATATTTT
CASSPFPGNTIYF
>TRBD1|TRBJ2-7|TRBV19|NA
TGTGCCAGTATGGGGACGGGACAGGGGGGCTACGAGCAGTACTTC
CASMGTGQGGYEQYF
>TRBD1|TRBJ2-5|TRBV24-1|NA
TGTGCCACCAGTGATCCTCGTCCGGGACAGAAAGAGACCCAGTACTTC
CATSDPRPGQKETQYF
>TRBD1|TRBJ1-1|TRBV5-1|NA
TGCGCCAGCAGGGGGGACAGGGGGTATGAAGCTTTCTTT
CASRGDRGYEAFF
>NA|TRBJ1-2|TRBV4-1|once
TGCGCCAGCAGCCAGGGGGAGACAGGCTATGGCTACACCTTC
CASSQGETGYGYTF
>TRBD1|TRBJ1-5|TRBV24-1|NA
TGTGCCACCAGTGATCCCGGGACAGGGGACCATCAGCCCCAGCATTTT
CATSDPGTGDHQPQHF
>TRBD2|TRBJ2-3|TRBV4-2|NA
TGTGCCAGCAGCCAAGTCAGCGGGGGGGCCAAGGGGACGCAGTATTTT
CASSQVSGGAKGTQYF
>NA|TRBJ1-5|TRBV15|few
TGTGCCACCAGCCCTCGGGGAAATAGCAATCAGCCCCAGCATTTT
CATSPRGNSNQPQHF
>TRBD1|TRBJ2-6|TRBV6-4|NA
TGTGCCAGCAGTCCCGGACAGGGGACCGGGGCCAACGTCCTGACTTTC
CASSPGQGTGANVLTF
>NA|TRBJ2-5|TRBV28|NA
TGTGCCAGCAGTTTGGGGTCGCGGGGTGTCCAAGAGACCCAGTACTTC
CASSLGSRGVQETQYF
>NA|TRBJ2-7|TRBV28|NA
TGTGCCAGCAGTCTGCCAGGGGCCGCTTTCGACGAGCAGTACTTC
CASSLPGAAFDEQYF
>TRBD2|TRBJ2-3|TRBV24-1|NA
TGTGCCACTAGCGGGGTTGGCACAGATACGCAGTATTTT
CATSGVGTDTQYF
>TRBD1|TRBJ2-1|TRBV7-9|NA
TGTGCCAGCAGCTCGATACAGGGGTCAACCTACAATGAGCAGTTCTTC
CASSSIQGSTYNEQFF
>NA|TRBJ1-5|TRBV6-2/TRBV6-3|NA
TGTGCCAGCAGTTCGAGTATAGGACAGACTTTTAGCAATCAGCCCCAGCATTTT
CASSSSIGQTFSNQPQHF
>NA|TRBJ2-4|TRBV5-6|NA
TGTGCCAGCAGCTTGGAGGGGCCACTTAAAGCCAAAAACATTCAGTACTTC
CASSLEGPLKAKNIQYF
>NA|TRBJ1-1|TRBV2|NA
TGTGCCAGCAGTGAATATATTGTCGCTGAAGCTTTCTTT
CASSEYIVAEAFF
>NA|TRBJ2-1|TRBV5-6|NA
TGTGCCAGCAGCTTTCAGGGCGGCAATGAGCAGTTCTTC
CASSFQGGNEQFF
>NA|TRBJ1-3|TRBV10-3|NA
TGTGCCATCCAGGGTTTAGCCGGAAACACCATATATTTT
CAIQGLAGNTIYF
>NA|TRBJ2-2|TRBV19|NA
TGTGCCAGTATTAGCGTTGGCAGCACCGGGGAGCTGTTTTTT
CASISVGSTGELFF
>NA|TRBJ1-5|TRBV7-8|NA
TGTGCCAGCAGCTTGTCCAGGGTACGGTTTAGCAATCAGCCCCAGCATTTT
CASSLSRVRFSNQPQHF
>TRBD2|TRBJ2-1|TRBV2|NA
TGTGCCAGCAGTGTCAGCGGGAGCTCCTACAATGAGCAGTTCTTC
CASSVSGSSYNEQFF
>NA|TRBJ2-3|TRBV5-4|NA
TGTGCCAGCAGCTTGGGGGGCCGTGTAATAGATACGCAGTATTTT
CASSLGGRVIDTQYF
>TRBD2|TRBJ2-3|TRBV6-2/TRBV6-3|once
TGTGCCAGCAGTCCCATGGCGGGAGCGGGCACAGATACGCAGTATTTT
CASSPMAGAGTDTQYF
>TRBD1|TRBJ2-1|TRBV6-5|NA
TGTGCCAGCAGCCTCCGGGACAGGGACTACAATGAGCAGTTCTTC
CASSLRDRDYNEQFF
>NA|TRBJ2-3|TRBV28|NA
TGTGCCAGCAGTTTACTAGATACGCAGTATTTT
CASSLLDTQYF
>NA|TRBJ2-1|TRBV28|NA
TGTGCCAGCAGTTTAGGGGAGTCGGGGTTGGGTGAGCAGTTCTTC
CASSLGESGLGEQFF
>TRBD1|TRBJ1-6|TRBV7-8|NA
TGTGCCAGCAGCTCCGACAGGGGTTGGTCACCCCTCCACTTT
CASSSDRGWSPLHF
>TRBD1|TRBJ1-2|TRBV5-6|NA
TGTGCCAGCAGCAGGGAACGACAGGGACCCAACTATGGCTACACCTTC
CASSRERQGPNYGYTF
>NA|TRBJ2-2|TRBV29-1|NA
TGCAGCGTTACCCCGGGAGCGGGCACCGGGGAGCTGTTTTTT
CSVTPGAGTGELFF
>NA|TRBJ2-1|TRBV7-3|NA
TGTGCCAGCAGCTTAATCCGGAGAAGTATGCATGAGCAGTTCTTC
CASSLIRRSMHEQFF
>NA|TRBJ1-1|TRBV5-5|NA
TGTGCCAGCATCAGTGCTTTCAAGAACACTGAAGCTTTCTTT
CASISAFKNTEAFF
>TRBD1|TRBJ1-2|TRBV9|NA
TGTGCCAGCAGCGAGACAGGGGGCACCAGGGGTGGCTACACCTTC
CASSETGGTRGGYTF
>NA|TRBJ1-2|TRBV25-1|NA
TGTGCCAGCCCGACTGGTCTTTCCCCGGGAGACTACACCTTC
CASPTGLSPGDYTF
>NA|TRBJ1-5|TRBV28|NA
TGTGCCAGCAGTTTATCCCAGGGAAGCAATCAGCCCCAGCATTTT
CASSLSQGSNQPQHF
>TRBD1|TRBJ2-1|TRBV19|NA
TGTGCCAGTAGTCCGCAGGGGGCCTATGAGCAGTTCTTC
CASSPQGAYEQFF
>TRBD1|TRBJ1-2|TRBV6-6|few
TGTGCCAGCAGTCGACGGAAGGGACAGGCGAGCTATGGCTACACCTTC
CASSRRKGQASYGYTF
>NA|TRBJ2-7|TRBV7-8|once
TGTGCCAGCAGCTCGATACCAAAGGACTACGACTACGAGCAGTACTTC
CASSSIPKDYDYEQYF
>TRBD2|TRBJ2-3|TRBV18|NA
TGTGCCAGCTCACCAAAGGGAATGGACGGGAGGGGCACAGATACGCAGTATTTT
CASSPKGMDGRGTDTQYF
>TRBD1|TRBJ1-2|TRBV6-5|once
TGTGCCAGTTACAGGGGGCAGGGCTACACCTTC
CASYRGQGYTF
>NA|TRBJ2-5|TRBV15|NA
TGTGCCACCAGCAGTTCGCGGAAGCAAGAGACCCAGTACTTC
CATSSSRKQETQYF
>TRBD1|TRBJ1-6|TRBV5-1|NA
TGCGCCAGCAGCTCCCAGGGGGCTGGGATAAATTCACCCCTCCACTTT
CASSSQGAGINSPLHF
>NA|TRBJ1-6|TRBV7-9|NA
TGTGCCAGCAGCTTAGGTACAAATAATTCACCCCTCCACTTT
CASSLGTNNSPLHF
>NA|TRBJ1-5|TRBV19|NA
TGTGCCAGTAGTATAGAGGCCTCCAGGGGCAATCAGCCCCAGCATTTT
CASSIEASRGNQPQHF
>NA|TRBJ1-1|TRBV27|NA
TGTGCCAGCAGTTTAAATCTCGGGGGGGGCCGGCGGGCTTTCTTT
CASSLNLGGGRRAFF
>NA|TRBJ2-1|TRBV10-3|NA
TGTGCCATCAGTGAGGGGGACCCCCGGGAGCAGTACAATGAGCAGTTCTTC
CAISEGDPREQYNEQFF